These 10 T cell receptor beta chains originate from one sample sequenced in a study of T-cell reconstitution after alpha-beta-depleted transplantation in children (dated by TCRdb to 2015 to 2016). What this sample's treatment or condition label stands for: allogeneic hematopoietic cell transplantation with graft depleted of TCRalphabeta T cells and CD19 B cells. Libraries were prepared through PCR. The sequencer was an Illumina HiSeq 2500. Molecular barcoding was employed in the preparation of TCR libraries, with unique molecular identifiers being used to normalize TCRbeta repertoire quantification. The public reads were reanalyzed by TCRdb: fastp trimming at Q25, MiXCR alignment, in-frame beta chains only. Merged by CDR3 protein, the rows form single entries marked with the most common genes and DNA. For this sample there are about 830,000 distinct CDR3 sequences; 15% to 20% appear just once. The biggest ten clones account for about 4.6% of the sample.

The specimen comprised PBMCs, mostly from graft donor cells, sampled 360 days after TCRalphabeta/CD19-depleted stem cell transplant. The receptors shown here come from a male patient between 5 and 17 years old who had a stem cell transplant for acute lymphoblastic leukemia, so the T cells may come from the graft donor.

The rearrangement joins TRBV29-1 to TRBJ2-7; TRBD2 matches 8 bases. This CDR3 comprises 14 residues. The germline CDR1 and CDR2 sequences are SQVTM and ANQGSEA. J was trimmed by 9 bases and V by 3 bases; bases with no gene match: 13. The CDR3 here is CSVDPTEGSGGQYF. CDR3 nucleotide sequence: TGCAGCGTTGACCCGACGGAGGGAAGCGGGGGGCAGTACTTC.

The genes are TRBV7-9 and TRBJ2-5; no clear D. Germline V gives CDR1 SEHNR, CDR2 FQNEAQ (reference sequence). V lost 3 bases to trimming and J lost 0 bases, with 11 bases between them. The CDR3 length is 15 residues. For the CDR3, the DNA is TGTGCCAGCAGCTTCATCTTGACGTACCAAGAGACCCAGTACTTC. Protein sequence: CASSFILTYQETQYF.

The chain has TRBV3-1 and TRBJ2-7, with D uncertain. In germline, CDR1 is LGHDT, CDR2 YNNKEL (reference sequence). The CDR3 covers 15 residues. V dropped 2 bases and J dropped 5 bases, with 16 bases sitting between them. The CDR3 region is CASSQLVRRSDEQYF. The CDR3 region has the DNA TGTGCCAGCAGCCAACTGGTCAGGCGAAGCGACGAGCAGTACTTC.

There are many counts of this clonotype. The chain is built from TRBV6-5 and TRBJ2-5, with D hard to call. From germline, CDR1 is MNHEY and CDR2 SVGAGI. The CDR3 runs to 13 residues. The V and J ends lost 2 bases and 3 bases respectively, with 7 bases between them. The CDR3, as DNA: TGTGCCAGCAGTTACGACGTGGAAGAGACCCAGTACTTC. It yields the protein CASSYDVEETQYF.

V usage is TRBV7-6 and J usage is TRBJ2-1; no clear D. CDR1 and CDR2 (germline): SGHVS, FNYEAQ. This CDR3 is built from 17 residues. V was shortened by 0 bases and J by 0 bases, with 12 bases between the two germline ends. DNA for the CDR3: TGTGCCAGCAGCTTAGCGATTAGTCTGAGCTCCTACAATGAGCAGTTCTTC. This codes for CASSLAISLSSYNEQFF.

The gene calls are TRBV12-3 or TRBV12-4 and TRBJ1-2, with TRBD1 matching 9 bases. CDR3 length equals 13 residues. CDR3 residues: CASDVGQGRGYTF. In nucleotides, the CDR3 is TGTGCAAGCGATGTTGGACAGGGGCGAGGCTACACCTTC.

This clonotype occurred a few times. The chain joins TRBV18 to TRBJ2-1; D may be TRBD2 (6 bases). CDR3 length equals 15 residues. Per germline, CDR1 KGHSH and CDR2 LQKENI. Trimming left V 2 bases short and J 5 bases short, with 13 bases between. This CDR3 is CASSPVGTFDNEQFF. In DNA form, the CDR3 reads TGTGCCAGCTCACCAGTAGGGACTTTTGACAATGAGCAGTTCTTC.

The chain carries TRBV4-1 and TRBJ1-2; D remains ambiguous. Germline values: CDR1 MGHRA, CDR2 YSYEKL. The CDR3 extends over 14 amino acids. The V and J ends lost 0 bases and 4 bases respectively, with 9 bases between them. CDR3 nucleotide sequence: TGCGCCAGCAGCCAAGAGTTCCAACTCTATGGCTACACCTTC. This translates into CASSQEFQLYGYTF.

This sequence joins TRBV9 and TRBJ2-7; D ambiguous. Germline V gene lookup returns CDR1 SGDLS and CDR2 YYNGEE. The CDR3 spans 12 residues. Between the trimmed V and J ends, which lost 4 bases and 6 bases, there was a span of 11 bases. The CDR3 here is CASSMRWGEQYF. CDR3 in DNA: TGTGCCAGCAGCATGAGATGGGGCGAGCAGTACTTC.

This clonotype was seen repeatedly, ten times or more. This CDR3 reads CASSRPPEVIAKNIQYF. CDR3 nucleotide sequence: TGTGCCAGCAGCCGCCCCCCCGAGGTTATAGCCAAAAACATTCAGTACTTC. The genes are TRBV5-8 and TRBJ2-4; unclear D gene. Looked up from germline, CDR1 is SGHTS and CDR2 is YDEGEE. V lost 4 bases and J 0 bases, leaving 17 bases between the germline ends. This CDR3 is built from 17 residues.